This T cell receptor beta chain appears in the sequencing data of a study of T cell responses to AZD1222 COVID-19 vaccine (TCRdb year 2021). For the study in its entirety: TCR sequencing covered 230 or so trial participants: 207 given two doses of AZD1222 and 26 given two doses of MenACWY control vaccine. Trial participants were enrolled by age into 18-55, 56-69 and 70-plus year subgroups, with 148, 28 and 57 TCR-sequenced participants respectively. Paper-wide results and their limitations: Reportedly, close to half of the unique spike-specific TCRs recognized epitopes lying outside the regions that are mutated in the B.1.351 and B.1.1.7 variants. The 56-69-year group was small, and its depth increase did not reach significance, likely because of low power. Participants were mostly white British and included more females than males, and it was suggested by the authors that clonal diversity may have been underestimated. After two AZD1222 doses, spike-specific TCR breadth and depth were significantly higher than at day 0 and than in MenACWY recipients. The vaccine-associated CD4 TCRs covered the entire spike protein, and the dominant responses fell in regions 160-218 and 743-854. Because no day 14 peak-response samples were available, repertoires were characterized only after the peak T cell response. Conclusions about previously exposed vaccinees were limited because only 6 or 7 AZD1222 recipients were SARS-CoV-2 seropositive at baseline.

The meaning of the sample's time point label: about 28 days (+/-7) after the second vaccine dose. AZD1222 recipients whose second dose came at about 4 weeks and those whose second dose came at about 12 weeks were combined into one group, since spike-specific TCR depth and breadth did not differ between the two schedules. The vaccinee samples were drawn from two UK trials, COV001 and COV002, one of which was a single-blind randomized controlled phase 2/3 trial testing AZD1222 (ChAdOx1 nCoV-19) in healthy adults. Trial participant PBMC samples were collected at day 0 and day 28 after the second dose for TCRbeta chain sequencing. The CDR3 regions of human TCRbeta chains were subjected to immunosequencing. The paper's processing steps were these. Repertoire TCRs were checked for matches against a reference library of SARS-CoV-2-specific TCRs that had been generated using the MIRA antigen-specificity platform. Breadth meant the fraction of unique TCRs that were SARS-CoV-2-associated, whereas depth meant the fraction of total T cells that were SARS-CoV-2-associated. Each spike-specific TCR was assigned to its reactive spike region and to a CD4 or CD8 class using the MIRA data. Log10-transformed breadth and depth values were compared by one-way ANOVA with Sidak's multiple comparisons tests. TCRdb retrieved this table from immuneACCESS and kept in-frame rearrangements only. Not all clones are present; in checked studies, unresolved V genes account for under half, and no reason is known for the remainder. The V and J calls and the clone size are those of that table, but D and trimming were determined from the DNA. This sample holds 110,000 or so clones; about 88% were observed only once. Clones ranked in the top ten supply less than 4% of the sample.

This clone was observed once. Its antigen is currently not known. No base quality information exists; no much larger clone differs at one position. A distance of 10 bases separates the germline ends of V and J, which lose 11 bases and 5 bases respectively. The CDR3 has 11 amino acids, counting the end cysteine and phenylalanine. Here the CDR3 DNA is all that survives: 33 bases in frame from base 1. Looking up the germline V gene yields CDR1 ENHRY and CDR2 SYGVKD. This clonotype originated in an adult who received the AZD1222 COVID-19 vaccine. Recombination connected TRBV10-3 to TRBJ2-1; no D gene can be assigned with confidence. This specimen was peripheral blood, taken 28 days after the second AZD1222 dose. The CDR3 protein: CAARNNNEQFF. The DNA sequence follows: TGTGCCGCCCGAAATAACAATGAGCAGTTCTTC.